This is a list of T cell receptor beta chains from one sample in a study of identical twins. MiXCR, run by TCRdb on the 5' RACE reads, gives a single entry per CDR3 protein. The table shows a few hundred thousand distinct CDR3 sequences, with 10% to 15% occurring only once. This sample was shared with a second study, whose subject was yellow fever vaccine responses in identical twins.

The material sequenced was memory (CD45RO+) T cells sorted from blood. These receptors originate from a woman under 30 in good health. Both conserved end residues are part of each CDR3. Fields, in order: J gene, V gene, clone size, D gene, CDR3 protein, CDR3 DNA. D genes are given only for firm matches. Some rows mark clone size as missing; the rest say once, few, many or name a class of expanded clone.

TRBJ2-4	TRBV7-2	-	-	CASSASMVAKNIQYF	TGTGCCAGCAGCGCCTCGATGGTAGCCAAAAACATTCAGTACTTC
TRBJ2-2	TRBV12-3/TRBV12-4	many	TRBD1	CASSPQGTNTGELFF	TGTGCCAGCAGTCCACAGGGGACGAACACCGGGGAGCTGTTTTTT
TRBJ1-4	TRBV6-5	many	-	CASSSLASGTNEKLFF	TGTGCCAGCAGTTCATTAGCCTCAGGGACTAATGAAAAACTGTTTTTT
TRBJ2-2	TRBV7-7	many	-	CASSFSGNTGELFF	TGTGCTAGCAGTTTTAGCGGAAACACCGGGGAGCTGTTTTTT
TRBJ1-1	TRBV6-1	-	-	CASSELGGRTEAFF	TGTGCCAGCAGTGAACTAGGGGGTCGCACTGAAGCTTTCTTT
TRBJ2-2	TRBV28	-	-	CASNLGGGFTGELFF	TGTGCCAGCAATTTGGGCGGGGGCTTCACCGGGGAGCTGTTTTTT
TRBJ2-7	TRBV28	-	-	CASNFDRGVSYEQYF	TGTGCCAGCAACTTCGATCGCGGGGTCTCCTACGAGCAGTACTTC
TRBJ2-3	TRBV27	many	TRBD2	CASSLFPAGGHSTSTDTQYF	TGTGCCAGCAGTTTATTTCCAGCGGGAGGCCACTCTACTAGCACAGATACGCAGTATTTT
TRBJ2-1	TRBV7-2	-	TRBD2	CASSLRSGRHNEQFF	TGTGCCAGCAGCTTAAGGAGCGGGAGGCACAATGAGCAGTTCTTC
TRBJ2-1	TRBV7-9	few	TRBD2	CASSPRGGVYNEQFF	TGTGCCAGCAGCCCACGGGGGGGCGTTTACAATGAGCAGTTCTTC
TRBJ2-5	TRBV5-1	few	-	CASSLLAHLPPQNF	TGCGCCAGCAGCTTGTTAGCCCACCTTCCGCCCCAAAACTTC
TRBJ2-7	TRBV3-1	few	-	CASSQDFGLPYEQYF	TGTGCCAGCAGCCAAGACTTCGGACTCCCCTACGAGCAGTACTTC
TRBJ2-5	TRBV2	-	TRBD2	CASSEGIAGVLETQYF	TGTGCCAGCAGTGAAGGGATAGCGGGAGTTCTGGAGACCCAGTACTTC
TRBJ2-5	TRBV9	-	-	CASSVMKSAFGETQYF	TGTGCCAGCAGCGTCATGAAGTCGGCCTTTGGGGAGACCCAGTACTTC
TRBJ2-7	TRBV25-1	many	-	CASSDRHYEQYF	TGTGCCAGCAGTGACAGACACTACGAGCAGTACTTC
TRBJ2-7	TRBV20-1	many	-	CSATVRGYEQYF	TGCAGTGCTACCGTCAGGGGCTACGAGCAGTACTTC
TRBJ2-7	TRBV11-3	-	-	CASSLDPDYEQYF	TGTGCCAGCAGCTTAGACCCCGACTACGAGCAGTACTTC
TRBJ2-1	TRBV5-1	many	TRBD2	CASDNGGGRNEQFF	TGCGCCAGCGATAACGGGGGGGGACGGAATGAGCAGTTCTTC
TRBJ2-3	TRBV11-2	few	TRBD2	CASSNGLAGHTDTQYF	TGTGCCAGCAGCAATGGACTAGCGGGGCACACAGATACGCAGTATTTT
TRBJ2-5	TRBV11-3	-	-	CASSLGQGGTETQYF	TGTGCCAGCAGCTTAGGGCAGGGAGGCACAGAGACCCAGTACTTC
TRBJ1-2	TRBV5-1	few	-	CASSLDWISYTF	TGCGCCAGCAGCTTGGACTGGATTAGCTACACCTTC
TRBJ2-2	TRBV30	few	TRBD1	CAWRVQGAGELFF	TGTGCCTGGAGGGTACAGGGGGCCGGGGAGCTGTTTTTT
TRBJ2-7	TRBV6-1	-	TRBD2	CASRGGGAAKYEQYF	TGTGCCAGCAGGGGCGGGGGGGCCGCGAAGTACGAGCAGTACTTC
TRBJ2-1	TRBV10-2	-	TRBD2	CASSESSGAYNEQFF	TGCGCCAGCAGTGAGTCTAGCGGGGCCTACAATGAGCAGTTCTTC
TRBJ1-4	TRBV28	few	TRBD1	CASSLGRMTGGNEKLFF	TGTGCCAGCAGTTTGGGACGGATGACAGGGGGAAATGAAAAACTGTTTTTT
TRBJ2-7	TRBV6-5	-	TRBD2	CASSYLAGGSYEQYF	TGTGCCAGCAGTTACCTCGCGGGAGGGTCCTACGAGCAGTACTTC
TRBJ2-7	TRBV29-1	-	-	CSAQVLGKYEQYF	TGCAGCGCCCAGGTCCTGGGGAAGTACGAGCAGTACTTC
TRBJ2-1	TRBV11-2	few	-	CASSVASSYNEQFF	TGTGCCAGCAGCGTCGCTAGCTCCTACAATGAGCAGTTCTTC
TRBJ2-7	TRBV9	few	TRBD1	CASSVGTGFGEQYF	TGTGCCAGCAGCGTAGGGACAGGATTTGGCGAGCAGTACTTC
TRBJ2-6	TRBV7-3	-	-	CASSAGITGANVLTF	TGTGCCAGCAGCGCAGGGATTACTGGGGCCAACGTCCTGACTTTC
TRBJ2-1	TRBV11-2	few	-	CASSSDRIPEQFF	TGTGCCAGCAGCTCAGACAGAATCCCTGAGCAGTTCTTC
TRBJ2-2	TRBV3-1	-	-	CASSQGRATGELFF	TGTGCCAGCAGCCAAGGCAGGGCCACCGGGGAGCTGTTTTTT
TRBJ2-2	TRBV20-1	few	-	CSARDVRYTGELFF	TGCAGTGCTAGAGATGTGCGGTACACCGGGGAGCTGTTTTTT
TRBJ1-2	TRBV12-3/TRBV12-4	many	-	CASQDFNGYTF	TGTGCCAGCCAGGATTTCAATGGCTACACCTTC
TRBJ2-2	TRBV29-1	-	-	CSVEGGRDTGELFF	TGCAGCGTTGAAGGGGGAAGAGACACCGGGGAGCTGTTTTTT
TRBJ2-1	TRBV5-6	many	-	CASSLVYNEQFF	TGTGCCAGCAGCTTGGTGTACAATGAGCAGTTCTTC
TRBJ1-3	TRBV5-1	many	-	CASRTGSSGNTIYF	TGCGCCAGCAGGACAGGCAGCTCTGGAAACACCATATATTTT
TRBJ2-1	TRBV29-1	-	TRBD2	CSAGTSDYNEQFF	TGCAGCGCCGGGACTAGCGACTACAATGAGCAGTTCTTC
TRBJ2-7	TRBV5-1	few	TRBD1	CASRGTGAEEQYF	TGCGCCAGCAGAGGGACAGGAGCGGAGGAGCAGTACTTC
TRBJ2-7	TRBV5-1	few	TRBD1	CASSTGTGFEQYF	TGCGCCAGCAGCACCGGGACAGGGTTCGAGCAGTACTTC
TRBJ2-6	TRBV5-1	few	-	CASSLDPRTATGANVLTF	TGCGCCAGCAGCTTGGATCCCCGGACGGCAACGGGGGCCAACGTCCTGACTTTC
TRBJ2-5	TRBV5-5	few	TRBD2	CASNPGPSGTQETQYF	TGTGCCAGCAATCCCGGGCCTAGCGGAACCCAAGAGACCCAGTACTTC
TRBJ2-3	TRBV20-1	many	-	CSLQDSTDTQYF	TGCAGTCTACAGGATAGCACAGATACGCAGTATTTT
TRBJ2-7	TRBV28	few	-	CASSWDMNYEQYF	TGTGCCAGCAGTTGGGACATGAACTACGAGCAGTACTTC
TRBJ2-3	TRBV24-1	few	TRBD1	CATSARTGGRDTQYF	TGTGCCACCAGTGCCCGGACAGGGGGTAGAGATACGCAGTATTTT
TRBJ2-3	TRBV6-5	-	TRBD2	CASSYSLLADTQYF	TGTGCCAGCAGTTACTCCCTACTAGCGGATACGCAGTATTTT
TRBJ2-3	TRBV5-1	-	TRBD2	CASTIAGLSTDTQYF	TGCGCCAGCACCATAGCGGGGCTAAGCACAGATACGCAGTATTTT
TRBJ2-1	TRBV20-1	few	TRBD2	CSAPPAAGLPGGSYNEQFF	TGCAGTGCCCCCCCGGCAGCGGGACTTCCGGGAGGGTCCTACAATGAGCAGTTCTTC
TRBJ2-1	TRBV20-1	-	TRBD1	CSAPGQRNNEQFF	TGCAGTGCCCCGGGACAGCGAAACAATGAGCAGTTCTTC
TRBJ2-7	TRBV20-1	-	TRBD2	CSASGRWRENEQYF	TGCAGTGCTAGTGGTCGGTGGCGGGAGAACGAGCAGTACTTC